This T cell receptor (beta chain) originates from a study of blood T cells in healthy people across ages. Study-wide points: With unsorted PBMCs, a conclusive comparison of naive versus antigen-experienced cells was not possible.

The sample providers were healthy Caucasian people from Russia, aged about 6 to 90. Researchers isolated at least 6 million PBMCs per sample. Through a sample-barcoded 5' primer and a J-beta primer mix, a second PCR was run for about 6 to 12 cycles. TCRdb redid the calling of the 5' RACE reads with MiXCR, one entry per CDR3 protein. The sample includes 2 million or so distinct CDR3 sequences, just under 50% of them seen just once. In regard to this clonotype: No antigen is known for it.

Trimming took off 3 bases at V and 6 bases at J, with 13 bases between the two ends. Germline V lookup: CDR1 SQVTM, CDR2 ANQGSEA. CDR3 length: 13 residues. Sequenced sample: blood. This chain joins TRBV29-1 and TRBJ2-3; D possibly corresponds to TRBD2 (5 bases). The TCR comes from a woman in her 40s in good health. For the CDR3, the DNA is TGCAGCGTTGACCTACTAGTCCTCGATACGCAGTATTTT. Its translation is CSVDLLVLDTQYF.